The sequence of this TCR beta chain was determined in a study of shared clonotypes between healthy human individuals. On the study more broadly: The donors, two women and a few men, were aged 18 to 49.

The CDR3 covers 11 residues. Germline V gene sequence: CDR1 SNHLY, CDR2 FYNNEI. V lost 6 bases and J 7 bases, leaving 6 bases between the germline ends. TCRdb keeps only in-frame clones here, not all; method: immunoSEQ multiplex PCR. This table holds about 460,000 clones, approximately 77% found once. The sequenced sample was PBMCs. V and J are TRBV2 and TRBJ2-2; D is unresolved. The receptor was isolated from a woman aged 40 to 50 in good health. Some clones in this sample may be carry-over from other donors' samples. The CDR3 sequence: CASSLNGELFF. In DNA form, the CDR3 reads TGTGCCAGCAGCCTTAACGGGGAGCTGTTTTTT.